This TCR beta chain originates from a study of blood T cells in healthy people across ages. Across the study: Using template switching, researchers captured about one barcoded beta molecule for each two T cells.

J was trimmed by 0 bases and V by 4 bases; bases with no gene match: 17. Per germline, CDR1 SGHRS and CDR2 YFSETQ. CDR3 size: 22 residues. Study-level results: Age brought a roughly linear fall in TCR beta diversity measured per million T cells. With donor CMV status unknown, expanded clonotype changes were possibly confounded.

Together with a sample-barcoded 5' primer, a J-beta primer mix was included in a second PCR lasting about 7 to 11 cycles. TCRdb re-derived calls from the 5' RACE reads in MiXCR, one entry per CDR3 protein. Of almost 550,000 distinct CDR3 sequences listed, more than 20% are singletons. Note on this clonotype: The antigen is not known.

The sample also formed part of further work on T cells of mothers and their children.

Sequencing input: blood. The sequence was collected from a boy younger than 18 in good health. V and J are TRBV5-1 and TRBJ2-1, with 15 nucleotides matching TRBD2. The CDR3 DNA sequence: TGCGCCAGCAGCCGACACCCCACCGTGGGGACTAGCGGGAGGATCTCCTACAATGAGCAGTTCTTC. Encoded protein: CASSRHPTVGTSGRISYNEQFF.